What follows are 21 T cell receptor beta chains derived from one specimen sequenced in a study of a mutant IDH1 vaccine in newly diagnosed glioma. The antigens of these receptors remain unknown. Clones were read by immunoSEQ multiplex PCR, and TCRdb kept only the in-frame ones, dropping some. This table holds 60,000 to 70,000 clones, 75% to 90% found once. Time point specified: week 47, end of study. Doses consisted of 300 ug of mutant IDH1 20-mer peptide each, paired with topical imiquimod. Here the sequenced sample was PBMCs, taken from a glioma patient whose treatment included an IDH1 peptide vaccine. The receptors were sampled from a man aged 25-40 years with glioma.

This sequence joins TRBV5-1 and TRBJ1-4; TRBD1 agrees at 7 bases. The CDR3 length is 14 residues. V lost 5 bases to trimming and J lost 2 bases; unmatched junction nucleotides: 3. Germline V CDR1 and CDR2: SGHRS, YFSETQ. The CDR3 DNA sequence: TGCGCCAGCAGAAACAGGGGCACTAATGAAAAACTGTTTTTT. Translated, it gives CASRNRGTNEKLFF.

This clone was found once. The chain links TRBV6-5 to TRBJ2-7, with D unclear. Germline V CDR1 and CDR2: MNHEY, SVGAGI. The CDR3 totals 13 residues. V dropped 5 bases and J dropped 0 bases, with 8 bases sitting between them. CDR3 bases: TGTGCCAGCAGTCGCCCGCTCTCCTACGAGCAGTACTTC. Translation: CASSRPLSYEQYF.

The rearrangement joins TRBV18 to TRBJ1-1; no clear D. The CDR3 extends over 14 amino acids. V was cut by 2 bases and J by 1 base, with 8 bases left in between. The germline CDR1 and CDR2 sequences are KGHSH and LQKENI. The CDR3 is CASSPITRNTEAFF. The CDR3 DNA sequence: TGTGCCAGCTCACCAATCACCCGGAACACTGAAGCTTTCTTT.

This clone was picked up a small number of times. The CDR3 DNA follows: TGTGCCAGTAGTATCTCCCGGGGGGAGAACACTGAAGCTTTCTTT. Its protein product is CASSISRGENTEAFF. The chain couples TRBV19 to TRBJ1-1; D is perhaps TRBD1 (5 bases). V was clipped by 3 bases and J by 1 base, with 12 bases between them. From germline, CDR1 is LNHDA and CDR2 SQIVND (reference sequence). This CDR3 region has 15 residues.

This clone was detected only a few times. The chain links TRBV6-1 to TRBJ1-5, with D hard to call. Per the germline V gene, CDR1 is MNHNS and CDR2 is SASEGT. CDR3 length: 15 residues. V lost 3 bases and J lost 0, with 9 bases in between. The CDR3 sequence is CASSDFFDSNQPQHF. The CDR3 DNA is TGTGCCAGCAGTGATTTTTTCGATAGCAATCAGCCCCAGCATTTT.

The V and J genes are TRBV28 and TRBJ2-5, with TRBD2 identical over 10 bases. Trimming removed 1 base from V and 6 bases from J; junction bases left unmatched: 8. CDR1 and CDR2 from the germline V gene are MDHEN and SYDVKM. This CDR3 is built from 16 residues. In DNA, the CDR3 is TGTGCCAGCAGTTTATTGGTAGCGGGGGGCCTACAGACCCAGTACTTC. Translation: CASSLLVAGGLQTQYF.

The chain couples TRBV18 to TRBJ2-3; D may be TRBD1 (7 bases). CDR3 length: 16 amino acids. CDR1 KGHSH and CDR2 LQKENI come from the germline V gene. V was trimmed by 5 bases and J by 3 bases, leaving 18 bases between them. CDR3 sequence: CASSTRGASATDTQYF. Written as DNA, the CDR3 is TGTGCCAGCTCAACCAGGGGGGCTAGCGCGACAGATACGCAGTATTTT. The full variable domain, its missing parts supplied by reference TRBV18 and TRBJ2-3, is NAGVMQNPRHLVRRRGQEARLRCSPMKGHSHVYWYRQLPEEGLKFMVYLQKENIIDESGMPKERFSAEFPKEGPSILRIQQVVRGDSAAYFCASSTRGASATDTQYFGPGTRLTVL.

This clone is a singleton in its sample. This chain joins TRBV7-2 and TRBJ1-2; D may be TRBD1 (6 bases). This CDR3 has 15 residues. Germline values: CDR1 SGHTA, CDR2 FQGNSA. V shed 0 bases and J shed 1 base, with 9 bases lying between them. Here the CDR3 DNA reads TGTGCCAGCAGCTTAGCGAAGGGGGGTAACTATGGCTACACCTTC. Translating gives CASSLAKGGNYGYTF. The full variable domain, completed using reference TRBV7-2 and TRBJ1-2, is GAGVSQSPSNKVTEKGKDVELRCDPISGHTALYWYRQSLGQGLEFLIYFQGNSAPDKSGLPSDRFSAERTGGSVSTLTIQRTQQEDSAVYLCASSLAKGGNYGYTFGSGTRLTVV.

This chain uses TRBV12-5 with TRBJ1-5; no clear D. Between the trimmed V and J ends, which lost 6 bases and 10 bases, there was a span of 13 bases. CDR1 is LGHNT and CDR2 is FRNRAP in the germline V gene. This CDR3 has 12 amino acids. The CDR3 region is CASGPDFYPQHF. The CDR3 DNA is TGTGCTAGTGGCCCGGATTTTTACCCCCAGCATTTT.

Written as DNA, the CDR3 is TGTGCCAGCAGCGTAGTCGGGACTAGCCAGGGTACGCAGTATTTT. It encodes CASSVVGTSQGTQYF. J is TRBJ2-3 and V is TRBV9; 9 nucleotides line up with TRBD2. CDR1 and CDR2 from the germline V gene are SGDLS and YYNGEE. Germline trimming cut 0 bases from V and 8 bases from J; bases unmatched to any gene: 7. There are 15 residues in the CDR3.

V gene TRBV18 combines with J gene TRBJ2-7; 7 bases fit TRBD1. In germline, CDR1 is KGHSH, CDR2 LQKENI. This CDR3 region has 17 residues. V lost 3 bases and J lost 9; bases outside the gene matches: 20. CDR3 coding DNA: TGTGCCAGCTCACCTCCGGGACAGACCAGGTTATCCCTACTGCAGTACTTC. This gives the protein CASSPPGQTRLSLLQYF.

This clone was recorded a few times. V is TRBV7-9 and J is TRBJ1-2; the D gene is possibly TRBD1 (5 bases). Germline CDR1 and CDR2: SEHNR and FQNEAQ (reference sequence). This CDR3 region has 13 residues. Trimming pared 2 bases from V and 3 bases from J, leaving 7 bases between. This chain's CDR3 is CASSLQGDYGYTF. Here the CDR3 DNA reads TGTGCCAGCAGCTTACAGGGAGACTATGGCTACACCTTC.

This sequence joins TRBV4-1 and TRBJ1-5; D is undetermined. There are 15 residues in the CDR3. V lost 0 bases and J lost 2, with 8 bases in between. The V gene's germline CDR1 is MGHRA and CDR2 YSYEKL. The CDR3 loop is CASSQEGKRNQPQHF. The CDR3, as DNA: TGCGCCAGCAGCCAAGAGGGGAAACGCAATCAGCCCCAGCATTTT.

The chain recombines TRBV5-1 with TRBJ2-7; TRBD2 agrees at 13 bases. CDR1 is SGHRS, CDR2 YFSETQ, per germline. CDR3 length: 18 residues. After removal of 2 bases from V and 0 bases from J, the junction contained 8 bases not matched to a gene. The chain's CDR3 is CASSFGLAGAAYSYEQYF. DNA of the CDR3: TGCGCCAGCAGCTTTGGACTAGCGGGGGCCGCCTACTCCTACGAGCAGTACTTC.

This clone was observed a handful of times. V gene TRBV10-2 combines with J gene TRBJ1-5; 7 positions agree with TRBD1. Per germline, CDR1 WSHSY and CDR2 SAAADI. CDR3 length: 17 amino acids. Germline trimming cut 5 bases from V and 1 base from J; bases unmatched to any gene: 11. The CDR3 nucleotides read TGCGCCAGCAGTCCCCATACAGGGGTGGTGAGCAATCAGCCCCAGCATTTT. This encodes CASSPHTGVVSNQPQHF.

The chain has TRBV27 and TRBJ2-2; TRBD2 might be the D (5 bases). The CDR3 has 15 residues. In germline, CDR1 is MNHEY, CDR2 SMNVEV (reference sequence). V lost 1 base to trimming and J lost 6 bases, with 12 bases between them. The CDR3 loop is CASSLFRVGAGELFF. Written as DNA, the CDR3 is TGTGCCAGCAGTTTATTCCGGGTCGGGGCCGGGGAGCTGTTTTTT.

The gene calls are TRBV29-1 and TRBJ2-5; D might be TRBD2 (6 bases). CDR3 length: 12 amino acids. Germline V gene data show CDR1 as SQVTM and CDR2 as ANQGSEA. V lost 1 base and J 3 bases, leaving 6 bases between the germline ends. CDR3 loop: CSVEGGEETQYF. The CDR3 DNA follows: TGCAGCGTTGAAGGGGGGGAAGAGACCCAGTACTTC.

The gene calls are TRBV2 and TRBJ2-1; TRBD1 aligns across 8 bases. The CDR3 is 14 amino acids. In germline, CDR1 is SNHLY, CDR2 FYNNEI. The trim removed 9 bases at V and 5 bases at J, leaving 9 bases unmatched. Written as DNA, the CDR3 is TGTGCCAGTGCCCAGGGGGCGCCTCACAATGAGCAGTTCTTC. Its translation: CASAQGAPHNEQFF. The variable domain in full, completed from reference TRBV2 and TRBJ2-1, reads EPEVTQTPSHQVTQMGQEVILRCVPISNHLYFYWYRQILGQKVEFLVSFYNNEISEKSEIFDDQFSVERPDGSNFTLKIRSTKLEDSAMYFCASAQGAPHNEQFFGPGTRLTVL.

The CDR3 bases are TGTGCCAGTAGTATAGAACCCCGGAACACTGAAGCTTTCTTT. This codes for CASSIEPRNTEAFF. The V and J genes are TRBV19 and TRBJ1-1; the D is unclear. Between the trimmed V and J ends, which lost 0 bases and 1 base, there was a span of 6 bases. The CDR3 length is 14 residues. Germline V gene sequence: CDR1 LNHDA, CDR2 SQIVND (reference sequence).

The gene calls are TRBV11-3 and TRBJ2-7; 7 bases map to TRBD1. After removal of 5 bases from V and 3 bases from J, the junction contained 4 bases not matched to a gene. The CDR3 contains 13 residues. Looked up from germline, CDR1 is SGHNT and CDR2 is YENEEA. The DNA of the CDR3 is TGTGCCAGCAGCCTAGGACAGGACTACGAGCAGTACTTC. Translating gives CASSLGQDYEQYF.

J is TRBJ2-7 and V is TRBV4-1; TRBD1 or TRBD2 may be the D gene (5 bases each). CDR3 size: 17 residues. Per germline, CDR1 MGHRA and CDR2 YSYEKL. V lost 4 bases to trimming and J lost 0 bases, with 19 bases between them. The CDR3 here is CASSPSRGAGDSYEQYF. The CDR3 nucleotides are TGCGCCAGCAGCCCCTCACGAGGGGCAGGCGACTCCTACGAGCAGTACTTC.